The sample holds many counts of the clone carrying this TCR beta chain. Its specificity is not known. The CDR3 covers 15 residues. In germline, CDR1 is ENHRY, CDR2 SYGVKD. V lost 7 bases and J lost 6, with 22 bases in between. These data belong to a study of HIV-infected patients and healthy controls. All unsorted peripheral T cells were captured because whole blood was used without fractionation. Alpha and beta constant-region primers primed reverse transcription of 500 to 550 ng RNA. Separate chain-specific third strand synthesis with multiplexing indices produced the alpha and beta libraries. From the 5' RACE reads, TCRdb called clonotypes with MiXCR, one entry per CDR3 protein. Of 12,000 or so distinct CDR3 sequences in the sample, 9.3% were seen once. Findings of the study overall: In healthy controls, MAIT alpha CDR3s were common; in HIV+ repertoires, severely depleted. Healthy controls shared more CDR3 sequences between individuals than HIV-infected patients did.

The gene calls are TRBV10-3 and TRBJ2-7, with D unresolved. Sample: blood, taken before antiretroviral therapy. The sequence was collected from an adult with HIV infection. The donor label of this sample is uncertain. This chain's CDR3 is CAINTPDRSVGEQYF. The CDR3 nucleotides are TGTGCCATCAACACACCGGACCGCTCTGTAGGCGAGCAGTACTTC.